The 9 T cell receptor beta chains given below trace back to one sample, sequenced in a study of cytomegalovirus exposure and HLA in healthy donors (dated by TCRdb to the late 2010s). Library preparation used the immunoSEQ multiplex PCR assay. As stored in TCRdb, this immuneACCESS dataset retains in-frame rearrangements with V and J assigned. A fraction of the clones does not appear; measured against another copy, unresolved V genes explain less than half of the discrepancy, and the remainder lacks a known reason. This sample holds about 54,000 clones; more than 70% were observed only once. 8.4% of the sample comes from the top ten. The specimen was PBMCs. Every receptor here comes from a young woman in good health and CMV-seropositive.

This rearrangement joins TRBV15 to TRBJ2-7; a weak D match, TRBD1 (7 bases). Trimming left V 0 bases short and J 7 bases short, with 16 bases between. The germline gives CDR1 LNHNV, CDR2 YYDKDF (reference sequence). The CDR3 spans 15 residues. The chain's CDR3 is CATSREGQGGEEQYF. The CDR3 coding sequence is TGTGCCACCAGCAGAGAAGGTCAGGGGGGAGAGGAGCAGTACTTC.

The chain has TRBV12-5 and TRBJ2-3; 9 bases are shared with TRBD2. The CDR3 has 16 amino acids. The V gene's germline CDR1 is LGHNT and CDR2 FRNRAP. J gave up 4 bases and V 2 bases, and 7 bases lay outside the gene matches. The CDR3 is CASGLSRASGADTQYF. CDR3 sequence (DNA): TGTGCTAGTGGTTTGAGTCGGGCTAGCGGGGCAGATACGCAGTATTTT.

The V gene is TRBV7-9, the J gene TRBJ1-4; 10 bases are shared with TRBD1. CDR3 length: 16 residues. Germline trimming cut 5 bases from V and 5 bases from J; bases unmatched to any gene: 8. Germline loops: CDR1 SEHNR, CDR2 FQNEAQ (reference sequence). CDR3 sequence reads: CASSVAGTGENEKLFF. The CDR3 DNA sequence: TGTGCCAGCAGCGTGGCCGGGACAGGGGAGAATGAAAAACTGTTTTTT.

This sequence joins TRBV4-2 and TRBJ1-1, with TRBD1 identical over 8 bases. The CDR3 runs to 15 residues. V shed 3 bases and J 2 bases; nucleotides not matched to a gene: 5. Germline CDR1 and CDR2: LGHNA and YNFKEQ. The CDR3 nucleotides read TGTGCCAGCAGCCAGGCCGACAGGGGCAACACTGAAGCTTTCTTT. It is translated as CASSQADRGNTEAFF.

This sequence joins TRBV15 and TRBJ1-1; a weak D match, TRBD1 (5 bases). V lost 0 bases and J 6 bases, leaving 8 bases between the germline ends. CDR3 length equals 13 residues. Germline lookup yields CDR1 LNHNV and CDR2 YYDKDF (reference sequence). CDR3 residues: CATSRDLQAEAFF. The CDR3 DNA reads as TGTGCCACCAGCAGAGATCTACAGGCTGAAGCTTTCTTT. Looking up the rest from reference TRBV15 and TRBJ1-1 gives the full variable domain: DAMVIQNPRYQVTQFGKPVTLSCSQTLNHNVMYWYQQKSSQAPKLLFHYYDKDFNNEADTPDNFQSRRPNTSFCFLDIRSPGLGDTAMYLCATSRDLQAEAFFGQGTRLTVV.

V is TRBV18 and J is TRBJ2-2; TRBD2 is a possible D gene (5 bases). CDR3 size: 20 residues. From germline, CDR1 is KGHSH and CDR2 LQKENI. V was cut by 5 bases and J by 3 bases, with 28 bases left in between. Here the CDR3 reads CASSANTRLKGARYTGELFF. Written as DNA, the CDR3 is TGTGCCAGCTCAGCGAATACTAGACTAAAGGGTGCCAGATACACCGGGGAGCTGTTTTTT.

This clone appeared once. The chain employs TRBV4-1 and TRBJ1-2; 8 bases line up with TRBD1. The germline CDR1 and CDR2 sequences are MGHRA and YSYEKL. This CDR3 is 17 amino acids long. V trimming: 0 bases; J trimming: 9 bases; junction bases outside the gene matches: 15. The CDR3, as DNA: TGCGCCAGCAGCCAAGACCAGGGACAGGAGGGGGTCTACAGCTACACCTTC. Residues: CASSQDQGQEGVYSYTF.

This chain connects TRBV11-1 to TRBJ2-2; D gene uncertain. This CDR3 is built from 14 residues. Trimming removed 5 bases from V and 6 bases from J, with 13 bases in between. The germline gives CDR1 SGHAT, CDR2 FQDESV (reference sequence). CDR3 in DNA: TGTGCCAGCAGCCCGGTCAGGAAGGCCGGGGAGCTGTTTTTT. It yields the protein CASSPVRKAGELFF.

The chain combines TRBV30 with TRBJ1-1; D is unresolved. Germline V gene sequence: CDR1 GTSNPN, CDR2 SVGIG (reference sequence). The CDR3 totals 13 residues. V was cut by 3 bases and J by 5 bases, with 13 bases left in between. As DNA, the CDR3 is TGTGCCTGGAGATCCGAGGTAGGAACTGAAGCTTTCTTT. Its protein is CAWRSEVGTEAFF.